The clone carrying this T cell receptor beta chain was observed at least ten times. Germline CDR1 reads DFQATT; CDR2 reads SNEGSKA (reference sequence). CDR3 length: 15 amino acids. With 3 bases removed from V and 2 bases from J, the gap between germline ends came to 16 bases. The sample originates from a study of T-cell reconstitution after alpha-beta-depleted transplantation in children. Construction of the TCRbeta library involved unique molecular identifiers. TCRdb fed the PCR reads into MiXCR, producing one record per CDR3 protein. The profile shows some 300,000 distinct CDR3 sequences, around 10% of them singletons.

The chain recombines TRBV20-1 with TRBJ1-1; no clear D. The sequencing here drew on PBMCs, taken before TCRalphabeta/CD19-depleted stem cell transplant. The receptor comes from a boy under three years old with acute myeloid leukemia, due to receive a stem cell transplant. Written as DNA, the CDR3 is TGCAGTGCTAGGTTCGCTCCCCTACTAAACACTGAAGCTTTCTTT. Residues: CSARFAPLLNTEAFF.